This section outlines one T cell receptor beta chain sequence together with its context. This sample stems from a study of CD8 T cells in Susac syndrome. An input of roughly 0.45 to 1 ug of RNA was subjected to reverse transcription using random hexamers. Amplification of TCR beta CDR3 spanned 54 Vbeta and 13 Jbeta via immunoSEQ multiplex PCR. TCRdb itself ran the immunoSEQ multiplex PCR reads through MiXCR, one entry per CDR3 protein. The table shows about 150,000 distinct CDR3 sequences, with roughly 95% occurring only once. Sequencing of TCR beta, carried out with a high-throughput approach, was applied to CD8+ and CD4+ T cells from the blood. The CD8+ and CD4+ T cells were negatively isolated, with the TEMRA cells enriched by FACS. The TCR sequence derives from a human donor with multiple sclerosis. Sequences were obtained from CD4+ T cells from PBMCs.

The CDR3 loop reads CASSYQGRMSSYEQYF. CDR3 sequence (DNA): TGTGCCAGCAGCTACCAGGGAAGGATGAGCTCCTACGAGCAGTACTTC. The V gene is TRBV5-4, the J gene TRBJ2-7; TRBD1 might be the D (5 bases). Germline assignment: CDR1 SGHNT and CDR2 YYREEE (reference sequence). Trimming left V 3 bases short and J 0 bases short, with 16 bases between. CDR3 length equals 16 residues. Complete variable domain (other parts from reference TRBV5-4 and TRBJ2-7): ETGVTQSPTHLIKTRGQQVTLRCSSQSGHNTVSWYQQALGQGPQFIFQYYREEENGRGNFPPRFSGLQFPNYSSELNVNALELDDSALYLCASSYQGRMSSYEQYFGPGTRLTVT.